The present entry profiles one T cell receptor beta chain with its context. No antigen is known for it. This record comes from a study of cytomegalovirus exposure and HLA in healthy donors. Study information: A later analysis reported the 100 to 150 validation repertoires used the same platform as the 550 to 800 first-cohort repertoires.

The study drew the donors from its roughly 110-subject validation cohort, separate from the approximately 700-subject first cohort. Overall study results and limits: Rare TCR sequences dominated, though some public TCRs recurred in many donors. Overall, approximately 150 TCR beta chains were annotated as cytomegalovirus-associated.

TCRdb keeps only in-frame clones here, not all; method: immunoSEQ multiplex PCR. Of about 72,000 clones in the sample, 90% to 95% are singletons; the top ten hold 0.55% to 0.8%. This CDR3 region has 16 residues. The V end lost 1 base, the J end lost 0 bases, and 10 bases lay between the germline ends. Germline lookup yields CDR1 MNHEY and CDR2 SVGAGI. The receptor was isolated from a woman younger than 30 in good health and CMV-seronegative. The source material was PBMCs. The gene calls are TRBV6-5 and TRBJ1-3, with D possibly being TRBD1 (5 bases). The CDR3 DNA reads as TGTGCCAGCAGTTACTACGGGGGAACCTCTGGAAACACCATATATTTT. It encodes CASSYYGGTSGNTIYF.